What follows are 25 T cell receptor beta chains derived from one specimen sequenced in a study of blood T cell repertoires in COVID-19. The method was immunoSEQ multiplex PCR; TCRdb's version includes in-frame clones alone and lacks a portion of them. The sample consists of more than 150,000 clones, about four fifths of them appearing once. Sequencing was performed on peripheral blood. All receptors derive from an older man who had recovered from COVID-19.

The chain employs TRBV6-5 and TRBJ1-5; D perhaps matches TRBD1 (6 bases). V gave up 3 bases and J gave up 3 bases, with 12 bases separating them. Germline CDR1 is MNHEY and CDR2 is SVGAGI. The CDR3 loop spans 15 amino acids. In nucleotides, the CDR3 is TGTGCCAGCAGTTATGGCACAGGGCCCAATCAGCCCCAGCATTTT. Residues: CASSYGTGPNQPQHF.

The genes are TRBV7-6 and TRBJ2-5; D is unclear. Trimming cost V 5 bases and J 1 base, with 17 bases left between them. The CDR3 runs 16 residues. CDR1 SGHVS and CDR2 FNYEAQ come from the germline V gene. The CDR3 sequence is CASSMNQNPFQETQYF. The CDR3 DNA is TGTGCCAGCAGCATGAATCAGAATCCCTTCCAAGAGACCCAGTACTTC. The variable domain in full, completed from reference TRBV7-6 and TRBJ2-5, reads GAGVSQSPRYKVTKRGQDVALRCDPISGHVSLYWYRQALGQGPEFLTYFNYEAQQDKSGLPNDRFSAERPEGSISTLTIQRTEQRDSAMYRCASSMNQNPFQETQYFGPGTRLLVL.

The chain is built from TRBV7-2 and TRBJ1-1, with D possibly TRBD1 on 6 matching bases. Germline lookup yields CDR1 SGHTA and CDR2 FQGNSA. The CDR3 consists of 13 residues. The V end was cut by 5 bases, the J end by 2 bases, with 9 bases between. This CDR3 reads CASSRDTNTEAFF. The CDR3 nucleotides are TGTGCCAGCAGCCGGGACACTAACACTGAAGCTTTCTTT.

To note about this clone: A much larger clone differs from this one at a single base, so this may be a read error. Other DNA variants within this sample encode the same CDR3. The chain recombines TRBV7-3 with TRBJ1-1, with D possibly being TRBD1 (6 bases). The CDR3 covers 13 residues. Germline CDR1 SGHTA, CDR2 FQGTGA. V lost 5 bases and J lost 1, with 8 bases in between. CDR3 nucleotides: TGTGCCAGCAGCCCACAGGGGAACACTGAAGCTTTCTTT. Translation gives CASSPQGNTEAFF.

In regard to this clone: The sample has other DNA sequences that encode this CDR3 too. The genes are TRBV24-1 and TRBJ2-1, with 11 bases that match TRBD2. CDR1 is KGHDR, CDR2 SFDVKD, per germline. V was clipped by 4 bases and J by 4 bases; unmatched bases: 5. The CDR3 length is 16 residues. CDR3 nucleotide sequence: TGTGCCACCAGTGACTCACTAGCGGGAGTTTACAATGAGCAGTTCTTC. This encodes CATSDSLAGVYNEQFF.

The chain has TRBV7-2 and TRBJ1-5; no clear D gene. In germline, CDR1 is SGHTA, CDR2 FQGNSA. The length of the CDR3 is 15 residues. V was pared by 5 bases and J by 2 bases, with 13 bases between. CDR3 loop: CASSTPGSGNQPQHF. Written as DNA, the CDR3 is TGTGCCAGCAGCACCCCGGGGTCGGGCAATCAGCCCCAGCATTTT.

The J gene is TRBJ2-5, the V gene TRBV7-3; TRBD1 matches at 12 bases. V dropped 4 bases and J dropped 9; count of bases not matched to a gene: 15. The CDR3 has 17 residues. Germline CDR1 reads SGHTA; CDR2 reads FQGTGA. CDR3 loop: CASSSSGQGAGESAQYF. As DNA, the CDR3 is TGTGCCAGCAGCTCTTCGGGACAGGGGGCTGGAGAGTCGGCCCAGTACTTC.

The genes are TRBV18 and TRBJ1-3; 9 bases line up with TRBD1. The ends lost 6 bases at V and 0 bases at J; junction bases unmatched: 9. The CDR3 sequence is 17 residues long. Per the germline V gene, CDR1 is KGHSH and CDR2 is LQKENI. The CDR3 DNA is TGTGCCAGCTCCCAGACGGACAGGGGAAGCTCTGGAAACACCATATATTTT. Translating it yields CASSQTDRGSSGNTIYF.

The genes are TRBV15 and TRBJ2-7, with 9 bases matching TRBD1. Germline loops: CDR1 LNHNV, CDR2 YYDKDF (reference sequence). The trim removed 9 bases at V and 6 bases at J, leaving 12 bases unmatched. CDR3 length: 14 residues. The CDR3 reads CATRTGTGLGEQYF. The CDR3 DNA reads as TGTGCCACAAGAACCGGGACAGGGCTGGGCGAGCAGTACTTC.

A word on this clone: The conserved closing phenylalanine or tryptophan is absent in this CDR3, likely reflecting a read error. It is unclear where the CDR3 begins or ends on the DNA, so no DNA is shown, and the CDR3 is as TCRdb lists it. This rearrangement joins TRBV28 to TRBJ1-4; TRBD1 reflects the table's D call only, with no check against the DNA. The CDR3 comprises 9 residues, both ends counted. In germline, CDR1 is MDHEN, CDR2 SYDVKM. The CDR3 here is CASSLTVTG.

The genes are TRBV6-5 and TRBJ1-5, with a possible D match to TRBD1 (5 bases). There are 15 residues in the CDR3. Germline V lookup: CDR1 MNHEY, CDR2 SVGAGI. The V end was cut by 6 bases, the J end by 5 bases, with 17 bases between. The CDR3 protein is CASSPDIPLDQPQHF. The CDR3 bases are TGTGCCAGCAGCCCGGACATTCCCCTTGATCAGCCCCAGCATTTT.

A word on this clone: Germline and junction disagree at one end, which may indicate a read error. This chain joins TRBV5-1 and TRBJ2-1, with TRBD2 as a possible D gene (7 bases). Germline assignment: CDR1 SGHRS and CDR2 YFSETQ. This CDR3 region has 15 residues. This CDR3 reads CARSGEGGAADEQFF. The CDR3 DNA reads as TGCGCCCGCAGCGGGGAGGGGGGGGCGGCGGATGAGCAGTTCTTC.

CDR3: CASSGGTSAGELFF. The CDR3 nucleotides read TGCGCCAGCAGTGGGGGGACTAGCGCCGGGGAGCTGTTTTTT. The genes are TRBV10-2 and TRBJ2-2; TRBD2 matches 10 bases. V was clipped by 4 bases and J by 6 bases; unmatched bases: 2. The CDR3 contains 14 residues. The germline V gene has CDR1 WSHSY and CDR2 SAAADI.

This chain links TRBV6-1 with TRBJ2-7; the match to TRBD2 covers 7 bases. This CDR3 is 16 amino acids long. The germline gives CDR1 MNHNS, CDR2 SASEGT. The V segment lost 2 bases and the J segment 6 bases; nucleotides outside the gene matches: 13. CDR3 protein: CASSEMGLAVWGEQYF. DNA of the CDR3: TGTGCCAGCAGTGAAATGGGGCTAGCGGTTTGGGGCGAGCAGTACTTC.

The chain combines TRBV6-5 with TRBJ1-2; 9 bases line up with TRBD1. Per germline, CDR1 MNHEY and CDR2 SVGAGI. This CDR3 has 13 amino acids. Unmatched junction bases numbered 2, after V lost 2 bases and J lost 7 bases. The CDR3 here is CASSYMDRGGYTF. The DNA for the CDR3 is TGTGCCAGCAGTTACATGGACAGGGGTGGCTACACCTTC.

The chain joins TRBV28 to TRBJ1-4; weak D call: TRBD1 (6 bases). Trimming cost V 4 bases and J 5 bases, with 11 bases left between them. CDR1 and CDR2 from the germline V gene are MDHEN and SYDVKM. The CDR3 totals 14 residues. The CDR3 is CASSSGQSNEKLFF. The CDR3 nucleotides are TGTGCCAGCAGTTCCGGACAGAGCAATGAAAAACTGTTTTTT. Filled out from reference TRBV28 and TRBJ1-4, the complete variable domain reads DVKVTQSSRYLVKRTGEKVFLECVQDMDHENMFWYRQDPGLGLRLIYFSYDVKMKEKGDIPEGYSVSREKKERFSLILESASTNQTSMYLCASSSGQSNEKLFFGSGTQLSVL.

The chain is built from TRBV6-5 and TRBJ1-3; 7 bases fit TRBD1. The CDR3 covers 15 residues. From germline, CDR1 is MNHEY and CDR2 SVGAGI. The V and J ends lost 5 bases and 1 base, in that order; junction bases with no gene match: 5. The chain's CDR3 is CASSRGQSSGNTIYF. The CDR3 region has the DNA TGTGCCAGCAGTCGGGGACAGAGTTCTGGAAACACCATATATTTT.

DNA of the CDR3: TGTGCCTGGAGTCCTATGGGGGCGGCGCTAGTAGGCTACACCTTC. It is translated as CAWSPMGAALVGYTF. The V and J genes are TRBV30 and TRBJ1-2, with D perhaps matching TRBD1 (6 bases). V was cut by 2 bases and J by 8 bases, with 21 bases left in between. In germline, CDR1 is GTSNPN, CDR2 SVGIG (reference sequence). This CDR3 is built from 15 residues.

This clone occurred a few times. The chain combines TRBV18 with TRBJ1-1; a weak D match, TRBD1 (5 bases). The CDR3 runs 15 residues. Trimming pared 2 bases from V and 4 bases from J, leaving 14 bases between. In germline, CDR1 is KGHSH, CDR2 LQKENI. CDR3 sequence reads: CASSPAGVGSTEAFF. The CDR3 nucleotides are TGTGCCAGCTCACCAGCGGGGGTGGGGAGCACTGAAGCTTTCTTT.

The chain uses TRBV30 and TRBJ1-1, with 8 bases lining up with TRBD1. This CDR3 has 14 residues. Trimming cost V 2 bases and J 5 bases; bases outside gene matches: 7. In germline, CDR1 is GTSNPN, CDR2 SVGIG (reference sequence). CDR3 protein: CAWSTGGVRTEAFF. CDR3 coding DNA: TGTGCCTGGAGTACAGGGGGAGTTAGGACTGAAGCTTTCTTT. The full variable domain, with the rest looked up from reference TRBV30 and TRBJ1-1, is SQTIHQWPATLVQPVGSPLSLECTVEGTSNPNLYWYRQAAGRGLQLLFYSVGIGQISSEVPQNLSASRPQDRQFILSSKKLLLSDSGFYLCAWSTGGVRTEAFFGQGTRLTVV.

The rearrangement joins TRBV19 to TRBJ2-1, with 9 bases matching TRBD2. Germline values: CDR1 LNHDA, CDR2 SQIVND (reference sequence). The CDR3 has 16 residues. Unmatched junction bases numbered 15, after V lost 7 bases and J lost 8 bases. The chain's CDR3 is CASNPYSGSLGDEQFF. The DNA for the CDR3 is TGTGCCAGTAACCCGTATAGCGGGAGTCTAGGGGATGAGCAGTTCTTC. The complete variable domain, with remaining parts taken from reference TRBV19 and TRBJ2-1, reads DGGITQSPKYLFRKEGQNVTLSCEQNLNHDAMYWYRQDPGQGLRLIYYSQIVNDFQKGDIAEGYSVSREKKESFPLTVTSAQKNPTAFYLCASNPYSGSLGDEQFFGPGTRLTVL.

V and J are TRBV5-4 and TRBJ1-1; D call uncertain. The V end lost 4 bases, the J end lost 1 base, and 8 bases lay between the germline ends. This CDR3 has 13 residues. The germline V gene has CDR1 SGHNT and CDR2 YYREEE (reference sequence). Written as DNA, the CDR3 is TGTGCCAGCAGCATCGACAAGAACACTGAAGCTTTCTTT. It specifies CASSIDKNTEAFF.

This sequence joins TRBV5-1 and TRBJ2-7, with 14 bases matching TRBD2. The V and J ends lost 4 bases and 4 bases, in that order; junction bases with no gene match: 4. This CDR3 region has 15 residues. CDR1 and CDR2 from the germline V gene are SGHRS and YFSETQ. The CDR3 here is CASSKGTSGSYEQYF. The CDR3 DNA reads as TGCGCCAGCAGCAAAGGGACTAGCGGGAGTTACGAGCAGTACTTC.

The chain links TRBV9 to TRBJ2-7; 7 bases match TRBD1. V lost 3 bases, J lost 9 bases, and 6 bases stayed unmatched. CDR1 and CDR2 from the germline V gene are SGDLS and YYNGEE. This CDR3 has 12 amino acids. CDR3 sequence: CASSETTGAQYF. In DNA form, the CDR3 reads TGTGCCAGCAGCGAAACAACAGGGGCGCAGTACTTC.

This clone was seen once. The V and J genes are TRBV11-2 and TRBJ2-5; 10 nucleotides align to TRBD2. V lost 2 bases and J lost 5; bases outside the gene matches: 8. The CDR3 covers 16 residues. Germline loops: CDR1 SGHAT, CDR2 FQNNGV. CDR3 amino acids: CASSLLLAGVWETQYF. The CDR3 DNA reads as TGTGCCAGCAGCTTACTGCTAGCGGGAGTATGGGAGACCCAGTACTTC.